Presented here are 26 T cell receptor beta chains from one specimen sequenced in a study of cytomegalovirus exposure and HLA in healthy donors. The PCR ran on 60 Vbeta and 13 Jbeta primers. Profiling relied on immunoSEQ multiplex PCR, and the TCRdb table lists in-frame clones only, not all of them. Of about 140,000 clones in the sample, roughly 80% were seen once. Input material: PBMCs. These receptors came from a female donor in good health and CMV-seronegative.

V and J are TRBV19 and TRBJ1-1, with 9 positions matching TRBD1. Losses at the gene ends were 3 bases for V and 4 bases for J; bases not matched to a gene: 12. This CDR3 is built from 17 residues. Germline assignment: CDR1 LNHDA and CDR2 SQIVND (reference sequence). CDR3 loop: CASSIRGPSTGGTEAFF. CDR3 DNA sequence: TGTGCCAGTAGTATTAGGGGCCCGTCGACAGGGGGCACTGAAGCTTTCTTT.

This chain uses TRBV9 with TRBJ1-6, with D maybe TRBD1 (6 bases). The CDR3 spans 16 residues. The V and J ends lost 5 bases and 6 bases respectively, with 18 bases between them. CDR1 and CDR2 (germline): SGDLS, YYNGEE. The CDR3 DNA follows: TGTGCCAGCAGTCCCTCAGGTGGACAGTTTAATTCACCCCTCCACTTT. Translated, it gives CASSPSGGQFNSPLHF. Combining the CDR3 with reference TRBV9 and TRBJ1-6 gives the whole variable domain DSGVTQTPKHLITATGQRVTLRCSPRSGDLSVYWYQQSLDQGLQFLIQYYNGEERAKGNILERFSAQQFPDLHSELNLSSLELGDSALYFCASSPSGGQFNSPLHFGNGTRLTVT.

The chain is built from TRBV5-1 and TRBJ2-1; 14 nucleotides align to TRBD2. Losses at the gene ends were 3 bases for V and 4 bases for J; bases not matched to a gene: 6. This CDR3 contains 17 residues. From germline, CDR1 is SGHRS and CDR2 YFSETQ. The CDR3 loop reads CASSSGTSGSMYNEQFF. The CDR3 region has the DNA TGCGCCAGCAGCTCCGGGACTAGCGGGAGTATGTACAATGAGCAGTTCTTC.

This clone appeared a single time. This chain links TRBV6-6 with TRBJ2-1; 7 bases match TRBD1. This CDR3 contains 15 residues. CDR1 MNHNY and CDR2 SVGAGI come from the germline V gene (reference sequence). The junction had 9 bases not matched to a gene; V was cut back by 5 bases and J by 5 bases. The CDR3 nucleotides read TGTGCCAGCAGTCAGACAGGGAGTACCGACAATGAGCAGTTCTTC. Residues: CASSQTGSTDNEQFF.

The chain couples TRBV6-5 to TRBJ2-7; D ambiguous. Germline CDR1 MNHEY, CDR2 SVGAGI. Deletions cut 5 bases from V and 2 bases from J, with 16 bases between. The CDR3 has 15 amino acids. CDR3 nucleotides: TGTGCCAGCAGTCGTCCGACTCTGAACCCCTACGAGCAGTACTTC. Amino acids: CASSRPTLNPYEQYF.

The J gene is TRBJ2-7, the V gene TRBV9; TRBD2 agrees at 10 bases. V shed 4 bases and J 6 bases; nucleotides not matched to a gene: 10. CDR3 length: 15 amino acids. Germline CDR1 reads SGDLS; CDR2 reads YYNGEE. The CDR3: CASSPTAAGGREQYF. For the CDR3, the DNA is TGTGCCAGCAGCCCAACGGCAGCGGGAGGGCGCGAGCAGTACTTC.

This clone was seen a few times. The CDR3 does not close with the conserved phenylalanine or tryptophan, likely indicating a read error. The limits of the CDR3 on the DNA are not certain, so only TCRdb's listed CDR3 is given. The chain links TRBV20-1 to TRBJ1-2. Germline assignment: CDR1 DFQATT and CDR2 SNEGSKA (reference sequence). The CDR3 spans 11 amino acids, including both terminal residues. The CDR3 loop reads CSARDQGVVGS.

The chain employs TRBV30 and TRBJ2-7, with 7 positions matching TRBD1. From germline, CDR1 is GTSNPN and CDR2 SVGIG (reference sequence). Losses at the gene ends were 4 bases for V and 0 bases for J; bases not matched to a gene: 6. This CDR3 spans 14 amino acids. CDR3 region: CAWNPQGDSYEQYF. CDR3 in DNA: TGTGCCTGGAATCCTCAGGGGGACTCCTACGAGCAGTACTTC.

Of note for this clone: The same CDR3 can be traced to other DNA sequences in this sample. CDR3 DNA: TGTGCCAGCAGTTTGCCCTGGTGGGAGACTGAAGCTTTCTTT. It specifies CASSLPWWETEAFF. The J gene is TRBJ1-1, the V gene TRBV28; the D is unclear. V was trimmed by 3 bases and J by 5 bases, leaving 13 bases between them. There are 14 residues in the CDR3. Germline CDR1 reads MDHEN; CDR2 reads SYDVKM.

The rearrangement uses TRBV2 and TRBJ2-3; 9 nucleotides match TRBD2. The junction had 9 bases not matched to a gene; V was cut back by 3 bases and J by 2 bases. From germline, CDR1 is SNHLY and CDR2 FYNNEI. This CDR3 has 17 amino acids. CDR3 loop: CASSEPLAGVLTDTQYF. As DNA, the CDR3 is TGTGCCAGCAGTGAGCCCTTAGCGGGGGTACTCACAGATACGCAGTATTTT.

There are a few counts of this clone. The CDR3 DNA is TGTGCCAGCAGCTTTTGGGGAGGGAACACTGAAGCTTTCTTT. Its protein product is CASSFWGGNTEAFF. V and J are TRBV5-4 and TRBJ1-1; D is uncertain. This CDR3 comprises 14 residues. V was pared by 2 bases and J by 1 base, with 9 bases between. The V gene's germline CDR1 is SGHNT and CDR2 YYREEE (reference sequence).

This chain joins TRBV13 and TRBJ2-3, with TRBD2 matching 8 bases. This CDR3 contains 15 residues. Germline CDR1 PRHDT, CDR2 FYEKMQ (reference sequence). Trimming removed 4 bases from V and 4 bases from J; junction bases left unmatched: 7. CDR3 nucleotides: TGTGCCAGCAGCTCAGCCGGGACTAGTCCAGATACGCAGTATTTT. The encoded protein is CASSSAGTSPDTQYF.

This chain links TRBV7-2 with TRBJ1-5; D is unclear. The CDR3 sequence is 14 residues long. The germline CDR1 and CDR2 sequences are SGHTA and FQGNSA. Trimming pared 5 bases from V and 3 bases from J, leaving 11 bases between. CDR3 amino acids: CASSRDTNNQPQHF. CDR3 DNA sequence: TGTGCCAGCAGCCGCGACACGAACAATCAGCCCCAGCATTTT. Filled out from reference TRBV7-2 and TRBJ1-5, the complete variable domain reads GAGVSQSPSNKVTEKGKDVELRCDPISGHTALYWYRQSLGQGLEFLIYFQGNSAPDKSGLPSDRFSAERTGGSVSTLTIQRTQQEDSAVYLCASSRDTNNQPQHFGDGTRLSIL.

The chain carries TRBV5-1 and TRBJ1-1; the match to TRBD1 covers 9 bases. The CDR3 has 17 amino acids. Germline V gene data show CDR1 as SGHRS and CDR2 as YFSETQ. V lost 0 bases, J lost 0 bases, and 6 bases stayed unmatched. The CDR3 nucleotides read TGCGCCAGCAGCTTGGCCGCGACAGGGGGAATGAACACTGAAGCTTTCTTT. Translated: CASSLAATGGMNTEAFF.

The rearrangement links TRBV5-1 to TRBJ1-1; D ambiguous. Trimming pared 0 bases from V and 1 base from J, leaving 10 bases between. The CDR3 contains 15 residues. In germline, CDR1 is SGHRS, CDR2 YFSETQ. CDR3 amino acids: CASSLAGPGNTEAFF. The CDR3, as DNA: TGCGCCAGCAGCTTGGCGGGTCCGGGGAACACTGAAGCTTTCTTT.

This clone was counted a few times. J is TRBJ1-1 and V is TRBV6-6, with 7 bases aligning to TRBD1. Germline CDR1 MNHNY, CDR2 SVGAGI (reference sequence). The CDR3 is 16 amino acids. V shed 6 bases and J 1 base; nucleotides not matched to a gene: 11. CDR3 coding DNA: TGTGCCAGCAGCAAAACTCCGGGACAGAGGAACACTGAAGCTTTCTTT. It translates to CASSKTPGQRNTEAFF.

The chain joins TRBV18 to TRBJ1-2, with 7 bases that match TRBD1. After removal of 8 bases from V and 2 bases from J, the junction contained 20 bases not matched to a gene. This CDR3 comprises 18 residues. The germline V gene encodes CDR1 KGHSH and CDR2 LQKENI. The CDR3 sequence: CASLSSLMTGQTNYGYTF. The CDR3 bases are TGTGCCAGCCTATCATCTCTTATGACGGGACAGACCAACTATGGCTACACCTTC.

V and J are TRBV28 and TRBJ1-2, with 12 bases matching TRBD1. There are 18 residues in the CDR3. Germline CDR1 is MDHEN and CDR2 is SYDVKM. Losses at the gene ends were 7 bases for V and 0 bases for J; bases not matched to a gene: 12. The CDR3 loop reads CASIPGGGQGASNYGYTF. The CDR3 DNA reads TGTGCCAGCATCCCGGGGGGGGGACAGGGGGCTTCTAACTATGGCTACACCTTC.

This clone showed up just a few times. The chain employs TRBV25-1 and TRBJ2-7; 9 positions match TRBD1. J was trimmed by 5 bases and V by 3 bases; bases with no gene match: 2. The CDR3 covers 13 residues. CDR1 MGHDK and CDR2 SYGVNS come from the germline V gene. In nucleotides, the CDR3 is TGTGCCAGCAGTGAGGGACAGGGTAACGAGCAGTACTTC. Translating it yields CASSEGQGNEQYF.

This sequence joins TRBV6-4 and TRBJ2-2; possible D gene TRBD2, 6 bases. The CDR3 length is 15 residues. Trimming cost V 0 bases and J 6 bases, with 11 bases left between them. The germline gives CDR1 MRHNA, CDR2 SNTAGT. CDR3: CASSDSTRAAGELFF. CDR3 coding DNA: TGTGCCAGCAGTGACTCGACTAGGGCGGCCGGGGAGCTGTTTTTT.

This clone was recorded once. The chain combines TRBV9 with TRBJ1-4; D is undetermined. V shed 0 bases and J shed 0 bases, with 12 bases lying between them. This CDR3 has 17 amino acids. The germline gives CDR1 SGDLS, CDR2 YYNGEE. CDR3 bases: TGTGCCAGCAGCGTAGGGGTTATAGCCTCAACTAATGAAAAACTGTTTTTT. Translated, it gives CASSVGVIASTNEKLFF.

The genes are TRBV5-4 and TRBJ2-7; a possible D gene is TRBD1 (6 bases). CDR1 is SGHNT and CDR2 is YYREEE in the germline V gene (reference sequence). The CDR3 spans 17 residues. V dropped 4 bases and J dropped 1 base, with 21 bases sitting between them. The CDR3 protein is CASSPTTTGTTSYEQYF. As DNA, the CDR3 is TGTGCCAGCAGCCCAACCACCACCGGGACAACGTCCTACGAGCAGTACTTC.

This clone was seen more than once but under ten times. This chain joins TRBV10-3 and TRBJ2-1, with no clear D. Germline-derived CDR1 and CDR2 are ENHRY and SYGVKD. CDR3 length: 11 amino acids. V was cut by 6 bases and J by 6 bases, with 6 bases left in between. The CDR3 reads CAIRQFNEQFF. The CDR3 DNA is TGTGCCATCAGACAGTTCAATGAGCAGTTCTTC.

This clone came up once. The chain carries TRBV10-3 and TRBJ2-5; D is perhaps TRBD2 (6 bases). With the DNA end fitting TRBJ2-7 better, the J assignment may be wrong. From germline, CDR1 is ENHRY and CDR2 SYGVKD. CDR3 length: 14 residues. CDR3 coding DNA: TGTGCCATCAGGACCGGGACGGGAGATTACGAGCAGTACTTC. It specifies CAIRTGTGDYEQYF.

The CDR3 region is CASSSAGGWANEKLFF. The DNA for the CDR3 is TGCGCCAGCAGCTCGGCAGGGGGATGGGCTAATGAAAAACTGTTTTTT. This chain connects TRBV5-1 to TRBJ1-4; 7 nucleotides agree with TRBD1. Trimming took 3 bases from V and 3 from J; bases not matched to a gene: 8. CDR1 is SGHRS and CDR2 is YFSETQ in the germline V gene. CDR3 length equals 16 residues.

This clone was counted between two and nine times. The chain recombines TRBV27 with TRBJ1-5; D perhaps matches TRBD1 (6 bases). There are 14 residues in the CDR3. The V gene's germline CDR1 is MNHEY and CDR2 SMNVEV (reference sequence). V lost 3 bases and J 1 base, leaving 7 bases between the germline ends. This CDR3 reads CASSFQGSNQPQHF. The CDR3 DNA is TGTGCCAGCAGTTTCCAGGGGAGCAATCAGCCCCAGCATTTT.